Below are 32 T cell receptor beta chains sequenced from a single sample in a study of T cells in women clearing cervical HPV infection. Clones were read by immunoSEQ multiplex PCR, and TCRdb kept only the in-frame ones, dropping some. This repertoire comprises around 30,000 clones; its ten largest clones make up approximately 20%. Source material: blood buffy coat. The receptor source for this set is a woman between 18 and 70 years old with a cervical HPV16 infection that either progressed to CIN3+ or cleared (not recorded which).

A note on this clone: The read is 3 residues too short to cover the CDR3 end, so that end is filled in from the germline J gene. The chain employs TRBV10-2 and TRBJ2-3; 7 bases line up with TRBD2. V lost 6 bases, J lost 1 base, and 10 bases stayed unmatched. The CDR3 has 16 residues. Germline V CDR1 and CDR2: WSHSY, SAAADI. CDR3 DNA, as far as it was read: TGCGCCAGCAGGAGGGGAGAGCGGGGACGCACAGATACG. This codes for CASRRGERGRTDT. In full, the CDR3 is CASRRGERGRTDTQYF.

To note about this clone: Read coverage stops 3 residues before the CDR3 terminus; the germline J gene supplies the remainder. This chain connects TRBV7-9 to TRBJ2-3; 8 bases line up with TRBD1. Germline loops: CDR1 SEHNR, CDR2 FQNEAQ (reference sequence). The CDR3 length is 15 residues. The DNA read from the CDR3 is TGTGCCAGCAGCGGAGGGGGTGGACAGGGATCTCCG. It codes for CASSGGGGQGSP. The complete CDR3 sequence is CASSGGGGQGSPQYF.

With regard to this clone: The read falls 3 residues short of the CDR3 end, and the missing part is taken from the germline J gene. V gene TRBV11-2 combines with J gene TRBJ2-3; 7 bases map to TRBD2. Trimming took 1 base from V and 1 from J; bases not matched to a gene: 2. The germline gives CDR1 SGHAT, CDR2 FQNNGV. The CDR3 has 15 amino acids. CDR3 in amino acids: CASSLGTSGTDTQYF. The DNA read from the CDR3 is TGTGCCAGCAGCTTAGGAACTAGCGGCACAGATACG.

In the case of this clone: Read sequence stops 3 residues before the CDR3 end, and the germline J gene provides the missing end. V is TRBV30 and J is TRBJ2-3, with 7 bases that match TRBD1. The germline V gene encodes CDR1 GTSNPN and CDR2 SVGIG (reference sequence). J was trimmed by 1 base and V by 1 base; bases with no gene match: 8. CDR3 length equals 16 residues. CDR3 sequence reads: CAWSDPTGFRTDTQYF. The DNA read from the CDR3 is TGTGCCTGGAGTGATCCGACAGGGTTTCGCACAGATACG. Looking up the rest from reference TRBV30 and TRBJ2-3 gives the full variable domain: SQTIHQWPATLVQPVGSPLSLECTVEGTSNPNLYWYRQAAGRGLQLLFYSVGIGQISSEVPQNLSASRPQDRQFILSSKKLLLSDSGFYLCAWSDPTGFRTDTQYFGPGTRLTVL.

Details on this clone: The read is 3 residues too short to cover the CDR3 end, so that end is filled in from the germline J gene. The V gene is TRBV20-1, the J gene TRBJ2-1; 11 nucleotides match TRBD2. CDR3 length equals 13 residues. Germline CDR1 and CDR2: DFQATT and SNEGSKA (reference sequence). After removal of 7 bases from V and 6 bases from J, the junction contained 5 bases not matched to a gene. Incomplete CDR3 DNA: TGCAGTGAGCTAGCGGGAGGTGGCAATGAG. Translation: CSELAGGGNE. The CDR3 reads in full as CSELAGGGNEQFF.

As regards this clone: Sequencing ends 3 residues short of the CDR3 end; the germline J gene provides the rest. The chain couples TRBV2 to TRBJ2-5; possibly TRBD1 for D (5 bases). The germline gives CDR1 SNHLY, CDR2 FYNNEI. The CDR3 runs 12 residues. The ends were cut back, 6 bases at V and 7 bases at J, with 12 bases in the middle. The CDR3: CASSRDFGTQYF. The CDR3 DNA, read in part, is TGTGCCAGCAGCAGGGATTTCGGGACC.

Remarks on this clone: The read falls 3 residues short of the CDR3 end, and the missing part is taken from the germline J gene. The chain uses TRBV4-1 and TRBJ1-5, with TRBD1 identical over 8 bases. CDR3 length equals 15 residues. J lost 4 bases, V lost 1 base, and 3 bases had no gene match. Germline assignment: CDR1 MGHRA and CDR2 YSYEKL. Partial CDR3 DNA: TGCGCCAGCAGCCAAGGGGACAGGTTAAATCAGCCC. Its translation: CASSQGDRLNQP. The full CDR3 is CASSQGDRLNQPQHF.

For this clone: The read falls 3 residues short of the CDR3 end, and the missing part is taken from the germline J gene. The gene calls are TRBV2 and TRBJ1-5, with 8 bases matching TRBD1. The CDR3 runs to 15 residues. Germline-derived CDR1 and CDR2 are SNHLY and FYNNEI. Unmatched junction bases numbered 11, after V lost 8 bases and J lost 5 bases. The sequenced part of the CDR3 DNA is TGTGCCAGCGGAGAAGACAGGGGAGGGTATCAGCCC. Translating gives CASGEDRGGYQP. The whole CDR3 sequence reads CASGEDRGGYQPQHF. The whole variable domain, filled in from reference TRBV2 and TRBJ1-5, reads EPEVTQTPSHQVTQMGQEVILRCVPISNHLYFYWYRQILGQKVEFLVSFYNNEISEKSEIFDDQFSVERPDGSNFTLKIRSTKLEDSAMYFCASGEDRGGYQPQHFGDGTRLSIL.

This CDR3 is CSARDWSSGRSGELFF. The CDR3 DNA, read in part, is TGCAGTGCTAGAGATTGGTCTAGCGGGAGATCCGGGGAG. V usage is TRBV20-1 and J usage is TRBJ2-2; 10 nucleotides line up with TRBD2. Read coverage stops 3 residues before the CDR3 terminus; the germline J gene supplies the remainder. The CDR3 sequence is 16 residues long. The J segment lost 6 bases and the V segment lost 0 bases, leaving 7 bases of the junction unmatched. Germline V gives CDR1 DFQATT, CDR2 SNEGSKA (reference sequence).

Comments on this clone: The read is 3 residues too short to cover the CDR3 end, so that end is filled in from the germline J gene. The chain recombines TRBV13 with TRBJ1-1; TRBD1 matches at 10 bases. Trimming at V came to 7 bases and at J to 5 bases, leaving 4 bases not matched to a gene. This CDR3 is built from 13 residues. Germline assignment: CDR1 PRHDT and CDR2 FYEKMQ (reference sequence). The sequenced CDR3 bases are TGTGCCAGCAAGACAGGGGGCCAGACTGAA. It encodes CASKTGGQTE. From start to end, the CDR3 is CASKTGGQTEAFF.

To note about this clone: The CDR3 is cut off 3 residues early in the read; its end comes from the germline J gene. The chain joins TRBV7-9 to TRBJ2-5; maybe TRBD2 (5 bases). This CDR3 is 14 amino acids long. V lost 2 bases, J lost 2 bases, and 9 bases lay in between. The germline CDR1 and CDR2 sequences are SEHNR and FQNEAQ (reference sequence). The CDR3 sequence is CASSLLSAQETQYF. The part of the CDR3 DNA that was read is TGTGCCAGCAGCTTACTTAGCGCACAAGAGACC.

The covered CDR3 bases are TGTGCCAGTAGTAGAACTCCGGGACAGGTTCAAGATACC. Its protein is CASSRTPGQVQDT. The CDR3 as a whole reads CASSRTPGQVQDTYTF. The V gene is TRBV19, the J gene TRBJ1-2; 8 bases fit TRBD1. The read halts 3 residues ahead of the CDR3 end, with the missing end drawn from the germline J gene. CDR3 length: 16 amino acids. CDR1 is LNHDA, CDR2 SQIVND, per germline (reference sequence). Complete variable domain (other parts from reference TRBV19 and TRBJ1-2): DGGITQSPKYLFRKEGQNVTLSCEQNLNHDAMYWYRQDPGQGLRLIYYSQIVNDFQKGDIAEGYSVSREKKESFPLTVTSAQKNPTAFYLCASSRTPGQVQDTYTFGSGTRLTVV.

Concerning this clone itself: The read gets to within 3 residues of the CDR3 end, and the germline J gene fills in the rest. V usage is TRBV7-9 and J usage is TRBJ2-5; possible D gene TRBD2, 7 bases. The CDR3 extends over 15 amino acids. Between the trimmed V and J ends, which lost 5 bases and 3 bases, there was a span of 16 bases. Germline V gene lookup returns CDR1 SEHNR and CDR2 FQNEAQ (reference sequence). The CDR3: CASSTTGLVKETQYF. The covered CDR3 bases are TGTGCCAGCAGCACGACAGGACTAGTAAAAGAGACC.

Regarding this clone: The CDR3 extends 3 residues past the end of the read, so its final part is completed from the germline J gene. The chain links TRBV10-3 to TRBJ2-3; TRBD2 might be the D (6 bases). The CDR3 sequence is 17 residues long. Trimming took off 1 base at V and 4 bases at J, with 18 bases between the two ends. Germline lookup yields CDR1 ENHRY and CDR2 SYGVKD. The sequenced part of the CDR3 DNA is TGTGCCATCAGTGAGTGGCGGGACTCCGGGTTCCCAGATACG. Its translation: CAISEWRDSGFPDT. The whole CDR3 sequence is CAISEWRDSGFPDTQYF.

On this clone itself: From the germline J gene comes the end of the CDR3, since the read stops 3 residues before it. The rearrangement joins TRBV29-1 to TRBJ2-3, with D possibly TRBD2 on 6 matching bases. Germline V gives CDR1 SQVTM, CDR2 ANQGSEA. The CDR3 runs 13 residues. Trimming cost V 7 bases and J 1 base, with 12 bases left between them. The covered CDR3 bases are TGCAGCGCCCGGAGGGTCGGCACAGATACG. Protein: CSARRVGTDT. From start to end, the CDR3 is CSARRVGTDTQYF.

Notes on this clone: The CDR3 end lies 3 residues beyond the end of the read and is filled in from the germline J gene. This chain links TRBV20-1 with TRBJ2-3, with D perhaps TRBD2 (6 bases). CDR1 is DFQATT and CDR2 is SNEGSKA in the germline V gene (reference sequence). The CDR3 is made up of 15 amino acids. The V end was cut by 0 bases, the J end by 6 bases, with 16 bases between. The CDR3 DNA, read in part, is TGCAGTGCTAGAGACCCCGTCTCCGGGGGTGATACG. Amino acid sequence: CSARDPVSGGDT. The complete CDR3 sequence is CSARDPVSGGDTQYF.

A note on this clone: The DNA ends 3 residues before the CDR3 does, and the rest of the CDR3 is filled in from the germline J gene. The chain is built from TRBV30 and TRBJ1-6; TRBD1 might be the D (6 bases). Trimming removed 2 bases from V and 8 bases from J, with 19 bases in between. The CDR3 is 16 amino acids. Germline CDR1 is GTSNPN and CDR2 is SVGIG (reference sequence). The CDR3 DNA, read in part, is TGTGCCTGGAGTACTGGAGGGGGGGCCCGGGATTCACCC. Protein product: CAWSTGGGARDSP. The whole CDR3 protein reads CAWSTGGGARDSPLHF.

Details on this clone: The CDR3 end falls 3 residues outside the read, so it is completed with the germline J gene. This sequence joins TRBV5-1 and TRBJ2-5, with 14 bases lining up with TRBD2. The ends lost 4 bases at V and 3 bases at J; junction bases unmatched: 5. In germline, CDR1 is SGHRS, CDR2 YFSETQ. CDR3 length: 16 amino acids. The sequenced part of the CDR3 DNA is TGCGCCAGCAGCCCGGGACTAGCGGGGGAAAAAGAGACC. It encodes CASSPGLAGEKET. The full CDR3 sequence reads CASSPGLAGEKETQYF.

As for this clone: Coverage ceases 3 residues before the CDR3 finishes, and the germline J gene fills in the end. The rearrangement uses TRBV28 and TRBJ2-6; 9 bases are a match to TRBD1. This CDR3 is 19 amino acids long. Germline trimming cut 2 bases from V and 2 bases from J; bases unmatched to any gene: 10. CDR1 is MDHEN, CDR2 SYDVKM, per germline. The sequenced part of the CDR3 DNA is TGTGCCAGCAGTTTAGGCCCAGGACAGGGGTCCCCTGGGGCCAACGTC. Protein: CASSLGPGQGSPGANV. In full, the CDR3 reads CASSLGPGQGSPGANVLTF. Based on the CDR3 plus reference TRBV28 and TRBJ2-6, the full variable domain is DVKVTQSSRYLVKRTGEKVFLECVQDMDHENMFWYRQDPGLGLRLIYFSYDVKMKEKGDIPEGYSVSREKKERFSLILESASTNQTSMYLCASSLGPGQGSPGANVLTFGAGSRLTVL.

Comment on this clone: The read ends 3 residues early relative to the CDR3; the germline J gene fills the gap. The rearrangement links TRBV30 to TRBJ2-2; D is possibly TRBD1 (6 bases). This CDR3 has 17 residues. V was cut by 3 bases and J by 7 bases, with 24 bases left in between. The V gene's germline CDR1 is GTSNPN and CDR2 SVGIG (reference sequence). The covered CDR3 bases are TGTGCCTGGAGCCCTATGGATTCGGTGGGGGCCGGCGGGGAG. Translated, it gives CAWSPMDSVGAGGE. In full, the CDR3 reads CAWSPMDSVGAGGELFF.

Note on this clone: Read coverage stops 3 residues before the CDR3 terminus; the germline J gene supplies the remainder. The J gene is TRBJ1-2, the V gene TRBV20-1; TRBD1 matches at 7 bases. CDR3 size: 13 residues. Germline CDR1 and CDR2: DFQATT and SNEGSKA (reference sequence). The junction had 7 bases not matched to a gene; V was cut back by 2 bases and J by 7 bases. CDR3 DNA, as far as it was read: TGCAGTGCTAGACCCACAGGGGACCGTGGC. This encodes CSARPTGDRG. The whole CDR3 region reads CSARPTGDRGYTF.

Details on this clone: The missing CDR3 end, 3 residues past where the read stops, is filled in from the germline J gene. The chain is built from TRBV18 and TRBJ1-3; possible D gene TRBD1, 5 bases. The V and J ends lost 3 bases and 0 bases respectively, with 12 bases between them. The V gene's germline CDR1 is KGHSH and CDR2 LQKENI. The CDR3 covers 16 residues. Incomplete CDR3 DNA: TGTGCCAGCTCACCGACAGACCCGAGCTCTGGAAACACC. Its protein is CASSPTDPSSGNT. The entire CDR3 sequence reads CASSPTDPSSGNTIYF. The entire variable domain, with the rest obtained from reference TRBV18 and TRBJ1-3, is as follows: NAGVMQNPRHLVRRRGQEARLRCSPMKGHSHVYWYRQLPEEGLKFMVYLQKENIIDESGMPKERFSAEFPKEGPSILRIQQVVRGDSAAYFCASSPTDPSSGNTIYFGEGSWLTVV.

Partial CDR3 DNA: TGCGCCAGCAGCTCTATGACTAGCGGATGGAACGAG. This gives the protein CASSSMTSGWNE. The full CDR3 reads CASSSMTSGWNEQYF. V usage is TRBV5-1 and J usage is TRBJ2-7; 9 nucleotides line up with TRBD2. From the germline J gene comes the end of the CDR3, since the read stops 3 residues before it. Germline CDR1 reads SGHRS; CDR2 reads YFSETQ. V shed 3 bases and J 5 bases; nucleotides not matched to a gene: 9. The CDR3 length is 15 residues.

As regards this clone: The read finishes 3 residues shy of the CDR3 end, and the germline J gene is used to complete it. This chain links TRBV10-3 with TRBJ1-2; D call uncertain. The ends were cut back, 7 bases at V and 6 bases at J, with 18 bases in the middle. In germline, CDR1 is ENHRY, CDR2 SYGVKD. The CDR3 is 14 residues long. The CDR3 DNA, read in part, is TGTGCCATCACCAAACAAGGAACTAAGGATGGC. Its translation is CAITKQGTKDG. The whole CDR3 is CAITKQGTKDGYTF.

Details on this clone: The read falls 3 residues short of the CDR3 end, and the missing part is taken from the germline J gene. The J gene is TRBJ2-5, the V gene TRBV2; D is ambiguous. The CDR3 has 15 residues. Germline V gene sequence: CDR1 SNHLY, CDR2 FYNNEI. The sequenced CDR3 bases are TGTGCCAGCAGTGAGGCAACCCCCCAGATCCAAACC. Translating it yields CASSEATPQIQT. The CDR3, in full, reads CASSEATPQIQTQYF.

On this clone: The CDR3 end is not reached by the read, which stops 3 residues before it; the germline J gene fills it in. The chain couples TRBV7-2 to TRBJ2-5, with no clear D. Trimming took off 7 bases at V and 5 bases at J, with 17 bases between the two ends. This CDR3 is 14 amino acids long. Per germline, CDR1 SGHTA and CDR2 FQGNSA. The sequenced part of the CDR3 DNA is TGTGCCAGCATCCATGGCCGTCAAGGGGAGACC. Protein sequence: CASIHGRQGET. The entire CDR3 protein is CASIHGRQGETQYF.

About this clone: The read stops 3 residues short of the end of the CDR3; the missing end is completed from the germline J gene. This chain links TRBV20-1 with TRBJ1-2; D might be TRBD1 (5 bases). The CDR3 covers 12 residues. Germline assignment: CDR1 DFQATT and CDR2 SNEGSKA (reference sequence). Trimming took 3 bases from V and 4 from J, leaving 9 bases between them. The CDR3 reads CSASDGGYGYTF. The sequenced CDR3 bases are TGCAGTGCTAGTGACGGGGGCTATGGC.

A note on this clone: Sequencing ends 3 residues short of the CDR3 end; the germline J gene provides the rest. The chain joins TRBV30 to TRBJ1-5; D remains ambiguous. Germline loops: CDR1 GTSNPN, CDR2 SVGIG (reference sequence). V was cut by 1 base and J by 0 bases, with 7 bases left in between. This CDR3 spans 14 amino acids. The part of the CDR3 DNA that was read is TGTGCCTGGAGTGGGCACTATAGCAATCAGCCC. Protein product: CAWSGHYSNQP. From start to end, the CDR3 is CAWSGHYSNQPQHF. The whole variable domain, remainder taken from reference TRBV30 and TRBJ1-5, is SQTIHQWPATLVQPVGSPLSLECTVEGTSNPNLYWYRQAAGRGLQLLFYSVGIGQISSEVPQNLSASRPQDRQFILSSKKLLLSDSGFYLCAWSGHYSNQPQHFGDGTRLSIL.

On this clone itself: The read is 3 residues too short to cover the CDR3 end, so that end is filled in from the germline J gene. J is TRBJ2-1 and V is TRBV2, with TRBD2 as a possible D gene (5 bases). Trimming took off 6 bases at V and 6 bases at J, with 15 bases between the two ends. CDR1 and CDR2 (germline): SNHLY, FYNNEI. The CDR3 length is 14 residues. The CDR3 protein is CASSPIANLNEQFF. The CDR3 bases that were read are TGTGCCAGCAGCCCTATAGCGAACCTCAATGAG. Using reference TRBV2 and TRBJ2-1 for the parts outside the CDR3, the full variable domain is EPEVTQTPSHQVTQMGQEVILRCVPISNHLYFYWYRQILGQKVEFLVSFYNNEISEKSEIFDDQFSVERPDGSNFTLKIRSTKLEDSAMYFCASSPIANLNEQFFGPGTRLTVL.

For this clone: The germline gene is not matched at one end of the junction; a read error may be the cause. The CDR3 is cut off 3 residues early in the read; its end comes from the germline J gene. The chain joins TRBV18 to TRBJ2-7; the D is unclear. The CDR3 length is 14 residues. CDR1 and CDR2 (germline): KGHSH, LQKENI. The CDR3 DNA, read in part, is TGTGCCGGCTCACCTGGCTCGCAACCCTACGAG. Amino acid sequence: CAGSPGSQPYE. The entire CDR3 sequence reads CAGSPGSQPYEQYF. Combining the CDR3 with reference TRBV18 and TRBJ2-7 gives the whole variable domain NAGVMQNPRHLVRRRGQEARLRCSPMKGHSHVYWYRQLPEEGLKFMVYLQKENIIDESGMPKERFSAEFPKEGPSILRIQQVVRGDSAAYFCAGSPGSQPYEQYFGPGTRLTVT.

Comment on this clone: Read data end 3 residues before the CDR3 end; the end is taken from the germline J gene. V and J are TRBV6-4 and TRBJ2-1; 11 bases are shared with TRBD2. There are 15 residues in the CDR3. V shed 6 bases and J 4 bases; nucleotides not matched to a gene: 5. Per germline, CDR1 MRHNA and CDR2 SNTAGT. Partial CDR3 DNA: TGTGCCAGCAGGTCTAGCGGGGGGATGTACAATGAG. It translates to CASRSSGGMYNE. The entire CDR3 protein reads CASRSSGGMYNEQFF.

Concerning this clone itself: Read data end 3 residues before the CDR3 end; the end is taken from the germline J gene. V gene TRBV20-1 combines with J gene TRBJ2-7, with a tentative D call TRBD1 (6 bases). V lost 2 bases and J lost 6, with 17 bases in between. CDR3 length equals 14 residues. Germline lookup yields CDR1 DFQATT and CDR2 SNEGSKA (reference sequence). CDR3 region: CSARSSQQGFEQYF. The DNA read from the CDR3 is TGCAGTGCTAGATCCTCGCAACAGGGTTTCGAG.